This is a list of T cell receptor beta chains from one sample in a study of human T cells and chemical hapten exposure. MiXCR, run by TCRdb on the RACE reads, gives a single entry per CDR3 protein. The table shows under 65,000 distinct CDR3 sequences, with 9.3% occurring only once. The sample here was whole blood, taken in connection with sensitization to the hapten diphenylcyclopropenone (DPC). These receptors were taken from a woman aged 45-60 years with alopecia areata. Some clones in this sample may be carry-over from other donors' samples. The CDR3 runs from the conserved cysteine through the conserved F or W. Each record gives: D gene, clone size, J gene, V gene, CDR3 length, CDR3 protein, CDR3 DNA. D genes are given only for firm matches. Not every row has a clone size; where given, it reads once, few, many or a size class.

D gene: TRBD1; clone size: few; J gene: TRBJ1-2; V gene: TRBV29-1; CDR3 length: 11; CDR3 protein: CSGGTGDGYTF; CDR3 DNA: TGCAGCGGTGGGACAGGGGATGGCTACACCTTC
D gene: NA; clone size: once; J gene: TRBJ2-3; V gene: TRBV29-1; CDR3 length: 13; CDR3 protein: CSAEATRGDTQYF; CDR3 DNA: TGCAGCGCTGAGGCTACCAGGGGAGATACGCAGTATTTT
D gene: NA; clone size: many; J gene: TRBJ2-7; V gene: TRBV14; CDR3 length: 11; CDR3 protein: CASSRNHEQYF; CDR3 DNA: TGTGCCAGCAGCCGCAATCACGAGCAGTACTTC
D gene: NA; clone size: many; J gene: TRBJ1-4; V gene: TRBV12-3/TRBV12-4; CDR3 length: 16; CDR3 protein: CASSLAQSGRNEKLFF; CDR3 DNA: TGTGCCAGCAGTTTAGCGCAGTCAGGTCGGAATGAAAAACTGTTTTTT
D gene: NA; clone size: many; J gene: TRBJ2-1; V gene: TRBV20-1; CDR3 length: 14; CDR3 protein: CSARDSQPYNEQFF; CDR3 DNA: TGCAGTGCTAGAGATTCTCAGCCCTACAATGAGCAGTTCTTC
D gene: TRBD1; clone size: many; J gene: TRBJ2-7; V gene: TRBV20-1; CDR3 length: 14; CDR3 protein: CSAHSVTGAYEQYF; CDR3 DNA: TGCAGTGCGCACTCCGTAACAGGGGCCTACGAGCAGTACTTC
D gene: TRBD1; clone size: medium-sized; J gene: TRBJ1-5; V gene: TRBV3-1; CDR3 length: 17; CDR3 protein: CASSQKGQGTNNQPQHF; CDR3 DNA: TGTGCCAGCAGCCAGAAGGGACAGGGAACAAACAATCAGCCCCAGCATTTT
D gene: NA; clone size: many; J gene: TRBJ2-3; V gene: TRBV9; CDR3 length: 11; CDR3 protein: CASLGRGTQYF; CDR3 DNA: TGTGCCAGCCTAGGTCGGGGTACGCAGTATTTT
D gene: NA; clone size: many; J gene: TRBJ2-5; V gene: TRBV29-1; CDR3 length: 13; CDR3 protein: CSVEGQRGETQYF; CDR3 DNA: TGCAGCGTTGAAGGTCAACGCGGAGAGACCCAGTACTTC
D gene: NA; clone size: NA; J gene: TRBJ2-5; V gene: TRBV7-9; CDR3 length: 14; CDR3 protein: CASSLNRVTETQYF; CDR3 DNA: TGTGCCAGCAGCTTAAACAGGGTTACGGAGACCCAGTACTTC
D gene: NA; clone size: many; J gene: TRBJ2-2; V gene: TRBV4-1; CDR3 length: 17; CDR3 protein: CASSQVRGQGGTGELFF; CDR3 DNA: TGCGCCAGCAGCCAAGTCCGAGGGCAGGGAGGCACCGGGGAGCTGTTTTTT
D gene: NA; clone size: NA; J gene: TRBJ1-4; V gene: TRBV6-1; CDR3 length: 12; CDR3 protein: CASSEANEKLFF; CDR3 DNA: TGTGCCAGCAGTGAAGCTAATGAAAAACTGTTTTTT
D gene: TRBD1; clone size: many; J gene: TRBJ2-1; V gene: TRBV10-3; CDR3 length: 15; CDR3 protein: CAISEDRGLYNEQFF; CDR3 DNA: TGTGCCATCAGTGAGGACAGGGGGCTCTACAATGAGCAGTTCTTC
D gene: TRBD2; clone size: NA; J gene: TRBJ2-1; V gene: TRBV20-1; CDR3 length: 14; CDR3 protein: CSASKRDSGNEQFF; CDR3 DNA: TGCAGTGCTAGTAAGCGGGATAGTGGCAATGAGCAGTTCTTC
D gene: NA; clone size: few; J gene: TRBJ1-1; V gene: TRBV29-1; CDR3 length: 13; CDR3 protein: CSVDVGGNTEAFF; CDR3 DNA: TGCAGCGTTGACGTAGGGGGAAACACTGAAGCTTTCTTT
D gene: TRBD1; clone size: many; J gene: TRBJ2-7; V gene: TRBV15; CDR3 length: 16; CDR3 protein: CATSRDSTDRVPEQYF; CDR3 DNA: TGTGCCACCAGCAGAGACTCTACGGACAGGGTGCCCGAGCAGTACTTC
D gene: NA; clone size: many; J gene: TRBJ1-1; V gene: TRBV20-1; CDR3 length: 12; CDR3 protein: CSAGGSNTEAFF; CDR3 DNA: TGCAGTGCTGGGGGCAGCAACACTGAAGCTTTCTTT
D gene: NA; clone size: NA; J gene: TRBJ2-1; V gene: TRBV3-1; CDR3 length: 13; CDR3 protein: CASSQAPYNEQFF; CDR3 DNA: TGTGCCAGCAGCCAAGCCCCCTACAATGAGCAGTTCTTC
D gene: NA; clone size: many; J gene: TRBJ1-2; V gene: TRBV10-2; CDR3 length: 14; CDR3 protein: CATLTAPISYGYTF; CDR3 DNA: TGCGCCACCCTGACAGCGCCTATATCCTATGGCTACACCTTC
D gene: TRBD2; clone size: many; J gene: TRBJ2-7; V gene: TRBV6-2/TRBV6-3; CDR3 length: 18; CDR3 protein: CASSWPSGRASASLEQYF; CDR3 DNA: TGTGCCAGCAGTTGGCCTAGCGGGAGGGCCAGTGCCTCCCTCGAGCAGTACTTC
D gene: NA; clone size: NA; J gene: TRBJ2-7; V gene: TRBV28; CDR3 length: 13; CDR3 protein: CASSSLTPYEQYF; CDR3 DNA: TGTGCCAGCAGTTCTTTGACACCATACGAGCAGTACTTC
D gene: NA; clone size: many; J gene: TRBJ1-6; V gene: TRBV7-6; CDR3 length: 15; CDR3 protein: CASSLEPDNNSPLHF; CDR3 DNA: TGTGCCAGCAGCTTAGAACCGGATAATAATTCACCCCTCCACTTT
D gene: NA; clone size: many; J gene: TRBJ2-7; V gene: TRBV10-1; CDR3 length: 15; CDR3 protein: CASSESSGPESEQYF; CDR3 DNA: TGCGCCAGCAGTGAGTCGTCAGGTCCCGAAAGCGAGCAGTACTTC
D gene: NA; clone size: many; J gene: TRBJ1-6; V gene: TRBV24-1; CDR3 length: 17; CDR3 protein: CATSESDSSSYNSPLHF; CDR3 DNA: TGTGCCACCAGTGAGTCCGACTCAAGCTCCTATAATTCACCCCTCCACTTT
D gene: TRBD1; clone size: many; J gene: TRBJ1-1; V gene: TRBV7-7; CDR3 length: 16; CDR3 protein: CASSLAKGASRTEAFF; CDR3 DNA: TGTGCCAGCAGCTTGGCGAAGGGGGCCTCTCGGACTGAAGCTTTCTTT
D gene: NA; clone size: NA; J gene: TRBJ1-1; V gene: TRBV5-1; CDR3 length: 14; CDR3 protein: CASSLDVGAAEAFF; CDR3 DNA: TGCGCCAGCAGCTTGGATGTGGGGGCCGCTGAAGCTTTCTTT
D gene: NA; clone size: many; J gene: TRBJ2-7; V gene: TRBV29-1; CDR3 length: 12; CDR3 protein: CSVVGWAYEQYF; CDR3 DNA: TGCAGCGTTGTCGGTTGGGCCTACGAGCAGTACTTC
D gene: NA; clone size: few; J gene: TRBJ2-5; V gene: TRBV7-2; CDR3 length: 15; CDR3 protein: CASSRGPGIQETQYF; CDR3 DNA: TGTGCCAGCAGCCGCGGCCCGGGAATCCAAGAGACCCAGTACTTC
D gene: NA; clone size: many; J gene: TRBJ2-2; V gene: TRBV12-3/TRBV12-4; CDR3 length: 14; CDR3 protein: CASSFLAYTGELFF; CDR3 DNA: TGTGCCAGCAGTTTTCTGGCGTACACCGGGGAGCTGTTTTTT
D gene: NA; clone size: NA; J gene: TRBJ2-5; V gene: TRBV11-3; CDR3 length: 12; CDR3 protein: CASSQTKETQYF; CDR3 DNA: TGTGCCAGCAGCCAAACCAAAGAGACCCAGTACTTC
D gene: TRBD2; clone size: many; J gene: TRBJ2-7; V gene: TRBV6-1; CDR3 length: 14; CDR3 protein: CASSETGGSYEQYF; CDR3 DNA: TGTGCCAGCAGTGAGACGGGGGGGTCCTACGAGCAGTACTTC
D gene: NA; clone size: few; J gene: TRBJ2-3; V gene: TRBV4-3; CDR3 length: 12; CDR3 protein: CASSQDRGPQYF; CDR3 DNA: TGCGCCAGCAGCCAAGATCGTGGACCGCAGTATTTT
D gene: TRBD2; clone size: many; J gene: TRBJ2-3; V gene: TRBV10-3; CDR3 length: 16; CDR3 protein: CAIADSGSLSTDTQYF; CDR3 DNA: TGTGCCATCGCCGACAGCGGGAGCCTTAGCACAGATACGCAGTATTTT
D gene: NA; clone size: many; J gene: TRBJ2-1; V gene: TRBV2; CDR3 length: 13; CDR3 protein: CASEWEPGREQFF; CDR3 DNA: TGTGCCAGCGAATGGGAGCCAGGACGGGAGCAGTTCTTC
D gene: NA; clone size: few; J gene: TRBJ1-1; V gene: TRBV6-5; CDR3 length: 14; CDR3 protein: CASSSISWNTEAFF; CDR3 DNA: TGTGCCAGCAGTTCGATTAGCTGGAACACTGAAGCTTTCTTT
D gene: NA; clone size: many; J gene: TRBJ2-1; V gene: TRBV7-6; CDR3 length: 17; CDR3 protein: CASSPRSSSKTYNEQFF; CDR3 DNA: TGTGCCAGCAGCCCTCGGTCTAGCAGCAAAACCTACAATGAGCAGTTCTTC
D gene: NA; clone size: many; J gene: TRBJ2-1; V gene: TRBV12-3/TRBV12-4; CDR3 length: 14; CDR3 protein: CASSLVEGFDEQFF; CDR3 DNA: TGTGCCAGCAGTTTAGTCGAGGGATTTGATGAGCAGTTCTTC
D gene: NA; clone size: many; J gene: TRBJ2-7; V gene: TRBV5-1; CDR3 length: 16; CDR3 protein: CASRPQIRTASYEQYF; CDR3 DNA: TGCGCCAGCAGACCCCAGATCCGGACGGCCTCCTACGAGCAGTACTTC
D gene: NA; clone size: NA; J gene: TRBJ2-6; V gene: TRBV6-5; CDR3 length: 15; CDR3 protein: CASSYFSSGANVLTF; CDR3 DNA: TGTGCCAGCAGTTACTTTTCCTCTGGGGCCAACGTCCTGACTTTC
D gene: NA; clone size: many; J gene: TRBJ1-1; V gene: TRBV12-3/TRBV12-4; CDR3 length: 13; CDR3 protein: CASSSFQEGEAFF; CDR3 DNA: TGTGCCAGCAGTTCATTCCAGGAGGGTGAAGCTTTCTTT
D gene: TRBD1; clone size: many; J gene: TRBJ1-1; V gene: TRBV7-9; CDR3 length: 15; CDR3 protein: CASSRGTANAAQAFF; CDR3 DNA: TGTGCCAGCAGCCGAGGGACAGCCAACGCCGCCCAAGCTTTCTTT